This entry lists 24 T cell receptor beta chains sequenced from one sample in a study of blood T cell repertoires in COVID-19. Assay used: immunoSEQ multiplex PCR; TCRdb lists only in-frame clones, some missing. The sample contains 68,000 or so clones, 80% to 90% of which appear only once. Sequencing was done on a sample of peripheral blood. The receptors shown here come from a human donor in a cohort sampled during active COVID-19.

The rearrangement links TRBV18 to TRBJ2-3; D might be TRBD2 (6 bases). With 4 bases removed from V and 6 bases from J, the gap between germline ends came to 11 bases. From germline, CDR1 is KGHSH and CDR2 LQKENI. This CDR3 spans 13 amino acids. CDR3 in DNA: TGTGCCAGCTCACTTGGCGGGGCCGATACGCAGTATTTT. It encodes CASSLGGADTQYF.

The chain carries TRBV6-5 and TRBJ1-6; tentatively, D is TRBD1 (5 bases). Germline CDR1 MNHEY, CDR2 SVGAGI. Trimming pared 4 bases from V and 10 bases from J, leaving 11 bases between. This CDR3 region has 13 residues. The CDR3 is CASSFSRESPLHF. The DNA for the CDR3 is TGTGCCAGCAGTTTCAGCAGGGAATCACCCCTCCACTTT.

CDR3: CAISEGRGGVDEQFF. CDR3 DNA sequence: TGTGCCATCAGTGAGGGTAGGGGAGGGGTCGATGAGCAGTTCTTC. The rearrangement joins TRBV10-3 to TRBJ2-1; 7 bases match TRBD2. The ends lost 2 bases at V and 8 bases at J; junction bases unmatched: 9. The CDR3 has 15 residues. CDR1 is ENHRY, CDR2 SYGVKD, per germline.

This chain uses TRBV7-2 with TRBJ1-1; D may be TRBD1 (5 bases). Trimming stripped 1 base from V and 1 base from J, with 10 bases between. The CDR3 sequence is 15 residues long. The germline CDR1 and CDR2 sequences are SGHTA and FQGNSA. CDR3 amino acids: CASSLVWGSNTEAFF. The CDR3 bases are TGTGCCAGCAGCTTAGTTTGGGGCTCGAACACTGAAGCTTTCTTT.

The chain combines TRBV10-3 with TRBJ1-2, with unresolved D. The V end lost 2 bases, the J end lost 4 bases, and 8 bases lay between the germline ends. The germline V gene has CDR1 ENHRY and CDR2 SYGVKD. CDR3 length: 13 residues. The CDR3 here is CAISEVTVYGYTF. The DNA of the CDR3 is TGTGCCATCAGTGAGGTCACAGTCTATGGCTACACCTTC.

The chain combines TRBV28 with TRBJ1-1, with a tentative D call TRBD1 (6 bases). Per germline, CDR1 MDHEN and CDR2 SYDVKM. Trimming took off 7 bases at V and 7 bases at J, with 22 bases between the two ends. This CDR3 region has 15 residues. CDR3 DNA sequence: TGTGCCAGCACCCCAGACAGGCTCATTCGGGGTGAAGCTTTCTTT. Translation: CASTPDRLIRGEAFF.

This clone was seen more than once but under ten times. The chain carries TRBV9 and TRBJ2-1, with 9 bases fitting TRBD2. The germline CDR1 and CDR2 sequences are SGDLS and YYNGEE. V lost 3 bases and J lost 4; bases outside the gene matches: 11. This CDR3 spans 17 amino acids. In nucleotides, the CDR3 is TGTGCCAGCAGCGGGGGCCCGGGACTAGCAGCGTACAATGAGCAGTTCTTC. This sequence encodes CASSGGPGLAAYNEQFF. Based on the CDR3 plus reference TRBV9 and TRBJ2-1, the full variable domain is DSGVTQTPKHLITATGQRVTLRCSPRSGDLSVYWYQQSLDQGLQFLIQYYNGEERAKGNILERFSAQQFPDLHSELNLSSLELGDSALYFCASSGGPGLAAYNEQFFGPGTRLTVL.

The chain has TRBV6-4 and TRBJ1-1; 7 bases fit TRBD1. The V gene end was trimmed by 4 bases and the J gene end by 0 bases; junction bases not matched to a gene: 5. CDR1 MRHNA and CDR2 SNTAGT come from the germline V gene. The length of the CDR3 is 15 residues. This CDR3 is CASSARTGMNTEAFF. The CDR3 DNA reads TGTGCCAGCAGTGCGAGGACAGGTATGAACACTGAAGCTTTCTTT.

This chain joins TRBV27 and TRBJ2-7; the match to TRBD2 covers 8 bases. Germline V gives CDR1 MNHEY, CDR2 SMNVEV (reference sequence). V lost 3 bases, J lost 4 bases, and 14 bases stayed unmatched. The CDR3 is 17 amino acids. CDR3 coding DNA: TGTGCCAGCAGTTTCGGAAGTGCGGGGGGCAGGAGGTACGAGCAGTACTTC. It translates to CASSFGSAGGRRYEQYF.

The rearrangement joins TRBV2 to TRBJ2-5; D is uncertain. The CDR3 is 14 amino acids. V gave up 7 bases and J gave up 5 bases, with 17 bases separating them. The germline V gene encodes CDR1 SNHLY and CDR2 FYNNEI. The DNA for the CDR3 is TGTGCCAGCACCGCCGAGAGCACCCTGGAGACCCAGTACTTC. This translates into CASTAESTLETQYF.

The chain couples TRBV27 to TRBJ1-4, with D perhaps TRBD1 (6 bases). Germline CDR1 MNHEY, CDR2 SMNVEV (reference sequence). Deletions cut 6 bases from V and 6 bases from J, with 17 bases between. CDR3 length equals 15 residues. In nucleotides, the CDR3 is TGTGCCAGCAGCCAAGGGGGGGGGCTGGATGAAAAACTGTTTTTT. Translating gives CASSQGGGLDEKLFF.

The rearrangement uses TRBV28 and TRBJ1-6, with 9 bases that match TRBD1. The CDR3 extends over 16 amino acids. CDR1 is MDHEN and CDR2 is SYDVKM in the germline V gene. J gave up 14 bases and V 3 bases, and 14 bases lay outside the gene matches. As DNA, the CDR3 is TGTGCCAGCAGTTTTATTAGGGGACAGGGAGGAGTCACCCTCCACTTT. Translating it yields CASSFIRGQGGVTLHF.

This chain joins TRBV5-1 and TRBJ2-5, with TRBD2 identical over 11 bases. Germline assignment: CDR1 SGHRS and CDR2 YFSETQ. This CDR3 has 17 residues. The junction had 7 bases not matched to a gene; V was cut back by 1 base and J by 2 bases. The CDR3 region has the DNA TGCGCCAGCAGCTTGTATGTAGCGGGGGGGATACAAGAGACCCAGTACTTC. This sequence encodes CASSLYVAGGIQETQYF.

V is TRBV5-1 and J is TRBJ2-5; no firm D call. The V gene lost 4 bases and the J gene lost 1 base, with 11 bases spanning the gap. The CDR3 length is 14 residues. Germline V gene lookup returns CDR1 SGHRS and CDR2 YFSETQ. The CDR3 DNA follows: TGCGCCAGCAGCCAACCGAAGCGCCAAGAGACCCAGTACTTC. It codes for CASSQPKRQETQYF.

This clone was recorded once. The J gene is TRBJ2-6, the V gene TRBV11-2; D is unresolved. V lost 1 base and J 13 bases, leaving 5 bases between the germline ends. The CDR3 runs to 11 residues. Germline CDR1 is SGHAT and CDR2 is FQNNGV. The CDR3 region is CASSLVEVLTF. DNA for the CDR3: TGTGCCAGCAGCTTAGTTGAGGTCCTGACTTTC. The full variable domain, with the rest looked up from reference TRBV11-2 and TRBJ2-6, is EAGVAQSPRYKIIEKRQSVAFWCNPISGHATLYWYQQILGQGPKLLIQFQNNGVVDDSQLPKDRFSAERLKGVDSTLKIQPAKLEDSAVYLCASSLVEVLTFGAGSRLTVL.

This clone was seen more than once but under ten times. The V call is TRBV9, the J call TRBJ1-4; TRBD1 matches 9 bases. CDR1 is SGDLS and CDR2 is YYNGEE in the germline V gene. The CDR3 has 15 residues. Trimming took 4 bases from V and 7 from J; bases not matched to a gene: 8. The CDR3 spells CASSFGTGTFEKLFF. The CDR3 DNA reads as TGTGCCAGCAGCTTCGGGACAGGGACCTTTGAAAAACTGTTTTTT.

The CDR3 sequence is CASRHGQGDNEKLFF. The CDR3 coding sequence is TGTGCCAGCAGACACGGACAGGGAGATAATGAAAAACTGTTTTTT. The chain joins TRBV6-6 to TRBJ1-4, with TRBD1 matching over 8 bases. Losses at the gene ends were 6 bases for V and 4 bases for J; bases not matched to a gene: 7. CDR3 length: 15 residues. Germline lookup yields CDR1 MNHNY and CDR2 SVGAGI (reference sequence).

The J gene is TRBJ1-5, the V gene TRBV5-1; D uncertain. Trimming stripped 2 bases from V and 1 base from J, with 10 bases between. This CDR3 spans 15 amino acids. Per germline, CDR1 SGHRS and CDR2 YFSETQ. As DNA, the CDR3 is TGCGCCAGCAGCTTACGGGGAGACAGCAATCAGCCCCAGCATTTT. Translation gives CASSLRGDSNQPQHF. The complete variable domain, with remaining parts taken from reference TRBV5-1 and TRBJ1-5, reads KAGVTQTPRYLIKTRGQQVTLSCSPISGHRSVSWYQQTPGQGLQFLFEYFSETQRNKGNFPGRFSGRQFSNSRSEMNVSTLELGDSALYLCASSLRGDSNQPQHFGDGTRLSIL.

The chain carries TRBV4-2 and TRBJ2-7, with D possibly being TRBD2 (6 bases). The germline V gene encodes CDR1 LGHNA and CDR2 YNFKEQ. This CDR3 has 12 amino acids. V was pared by 1 base and J by 6 bases, with 7 bases between. The chain's CDR3 is CASSQGGGEQYF. The DNA of the CDR3 is TGTGCCAGCAGCCAAGGGGGAGGCGAGCAGTACTTC.

J is TRBJ2-1 and V is TRBV10-1, with 12 positions matching TRBD2. The germline V gene has CDR1 WNHNN and CDR2 SYGVQD (reference sequence). The CDR3 totals 14 residues. J was trimmed by 7 bases and V by 8 bases; bases with no gene match: 6. The CDR3 DNA follows: TGCGCCAGCTCTAGCGGGAGGGCCAAAAATGAGCAGTTCTTC. Translated, it gives CASSSGRAKNEQFF.

The V gene is TRBV4-1, the J gene TRBJ2-2; 15 positions match TRBD2. The CDR3 runs 18 residues. Germline CDR1 is MGHRA and CDR2 is YSYEKL. V trimming: 5 bases; J trimming: 4 bases; junction bases outside the gene matches: 8. CDR3 coding DNA: TGCGCCAGCAGCTCCCGGACTAGCGGGGGGGCCGGCACCGGGGAGCTGTTTTTT. This translates into CASSSRTSGGAGTGELFF.

The chain combines TRBV19 with TRBJ1-4, with no clear D. V was cut by 7 bases and J by 0 bases, with 12 bases left in between. The germline V gene has CDR1 LNHDA and CDR2 SQIVND (reference sequence). This CDR3 spans 15 amino acids. The CDR3 DNA reads TGTGCCAGTATTCTCGGGAGGACAACTAATGAAAAACTGTTTTTT. This encodes CASILGRTTNEKLFF. Together with reference TRBV19 and TRBJ1-4, the CDR3 gives the full variable domain: DGGITQSPKYLFRKEGQNVTLSCEQNLNHDAMYWYRQDPGQGLRLIYYSQIVNDFQKGDIAEGYSVSREKKESFPLTVTSAQKNPTAFYLCASILGRTTNEKLFFGSGTQLSVL.

This chain uses TRBV5-4 with TRBJ2-7; D perhaps matches TRBD1 (6 bases). Germline V gene lookup returns CDR1 SGHNT and CDR2 YYREEE (reference sequence). This CDR3 is 13 amino acids long. V shed 5 bases and J shed 2 bases, with 11 bases lying between them. CDR3 sequence (DNA): TGTGCCAGCAGTTCGACAGGAGCCTACGAGCAGTACTTC. Encoded protein: CASSSTGAYEQYF.

The rearrangement joins TRBV4-3 to TRBJ2-3; no firm D call. The germline gives CDR1 LGHNA, CDR2 YSLEER. This CDR3 has 14 amino acids. Trimming shortened V by 10 bases and J by 1 base, and 15 bases separated the two germline ends. The CDR3 DNA reads TGCGCCACCTCGCCCGGTGTGGGCACAGATACGCAGTATTTT. Its protein product is CATSPGVGTDTQYF.